This T cell receptor (beta chain) was identified in a study of persistence of HIV-infected CD4 T cells. This clone was detected once. No antigen is known for it. The immunoSEQ assay was version 4, run in survey mode. The protocol was immunoSEQ multiplex PCR, while the TCRdb copy is restricted to in-frame clones and leaves out a portion. Of approximately 12,000 clones in the sample, 71% were seen once. The stimulus was lysate of CMV-infected fibroblasts, 8.5 to 10 ug/mL. Sorting of responding CD4+ T cells relied on upregulated CD40 ligand together with CD69. These HIV-1-infected adults initiated suppressive ART in chronic infection. CD8+ T cells were removed from PBMCs prior to stimulation. This CDR3 is 14 amino acids long. The germline V gene encodes CDR1 SNHLY and CDR2 FYNNEI. V trimming: 7 bases; J trimming: 7 bases; junction bases outside the gene matches: 8. Study results and limitations: CMV- and Gag-responding cells had lower TCRbeta richness than CD3/CD28-responding cells. Degenerate expanded CDR3beta sequences were enriched among CMV- and Gag-responding cells.

The chain is built from TRBV2 and TRBJ2-1, with 9 bases matching TRBD1. The sequenced sample was CD4+ T cells sorted from PBMCs after approximately 19-hour stimulation, obtained from a patient who received antiretroviral therapy. This TCR came from an adult man with HIV who was CMV-seropositive. The CDR3 here is CASTRSDRGNEQFF. The CDR3 DNA sequence: TGTGCCAGCACTAGGTCGGACAGGGGTAATGAGCAGTTCTTC.